What follows is one TCR beta chain and its context. Its antigen is not identified. The data were taken from a study of cytomegalovirus exposure and HLA in healthy donors. The PCR was carried out with 60 Vbeta primers and 13 Jbeta primers. Generated by immunoSEQ multiplex PCR, the TCRdb table keeps only in-frame clones and is missing some. The repertoire consists of about 200,000 clones, with roughly 80% occurring once and the leading ten covering about 0.36%. The germline CDR1 and CDR2 sequences are SGHNT and YYREEE (reference sequence). This CDR3 has 15 residues. The J segment lost 3 bases and the V segment lost 0 bases, leaving 4 bases of the junction unmatched. Whole-study findings and limits: Based on reports, TCR beta sequences accurately predicted HLA-A and HLA-B alleles for most subjects.

This clonotype originated in a male donor in good health and CMV-seropositive. The rearrangement joins TRBV5-4 to TRBJ2-5; 8 positions match TRBD2. Sequencing input: PBMCs. The CDR3 coding sequence is TGTGCCAGCAGCTTGGAGTTGACTAGCGAAGAGACCCAGTACTTC. Protein: CASSLELTSEETQYF. The full variable domain, rest sourced from reference TRBV5-4 and TRBJ2-5, is ETGVTQSPTHLIKTRGQQVTLRCSSQSGHNTVSWYQQALGQGPQFIFQYYREEENGRGNFPPRFSGLQFPNYSSELNVNALELDDSALYLCASSLELTSEETQYFGPGTRLLVL.